The 8 T cell receptor beta chains reported below all come from one sample, sequenced in a study of blood T cell repertoires in COVID-19. TCRdb's copy holds only in-frame clones and misses some; the assay was immunoSEQ multiplex PCR. The sample holds over 200,000 clones; roughly 85% are singletons and the top ten take about 19%. The sequencing input was PBMCs or T cells enriched from blood (not recorded which). The receptor set was obtained from a man between 40 and 49 years old who had recovered from COVID-19.

This sequence joins TRBV2 and TRBJ1-5; no definite D call. The germline CDR1 and CDR2 sequences are SNHLY and FYNNEI. The CDR3 totals 14 residues. Trimming cost V 2 bases and J 0 bases, with 5 bases left between them. The CDR3 reads CASSEQNSNQPQHF. The CDR3 coding sequence is TGTGCCAGCAGTGAACAAAATAGCAATCAGCCCCAGCATTTT.

The rearrangement joins TRBV9 to TRBJ1-2, with TRBD1 as a possible D gene (6 bases). This CDR3 contains 13 residues. V dropped 4 bases and J dropped 6 bases, with 13 bases sitting between them. The germline V gene encodes CDR1 SGDLS and CDR2 YYNGEE. CDR3 bases: TGTGCCAGCAGCTTAAGGGGGAAGGATGGCTACACCTTC. It encodes CASSLRGKDGYTF.

The chain joins TRBV18 to TRBJ2-2; the D is unclear. CDR1 and CDR2 (germline): KGHSH, LQKENI. The CDR3 is 17 residues long. Trimming shortened V by 1 base and J by 1 base, and 13 bases separated the two germline ends. CDR3 amino acids: CASSPQFRLGNTGELFF. In DNA, the CDR3 is TGTGCCAGCTCACCACAATTCAGGCTCGGGAACACCGGGGAGCTGTTTTTT. Variable domain in full (rest from reference TRBV18 and TRBJ2-2): NAGVMQNPRHLVRRRGQEARLRCSPMKGHSHVYWYRQLPEEGLKFMVYLQKENIIDESGMPKERFSAEFPKEGPSILRIQQVVRGDSAAYFCASSPQFRLGNTGELFFGEGSRLTVL.

The CDR3 loop is CASSSTAGALGEQFF. The DNA for the CDR3 is TGTGCCAGCAGTTCAACAGCGGGAGCGCTTGGTGAGCAGTTCTTC. The chain couples TRBV27 to TRBJ2-7; 8 positions agree with TRBD2. The J call could be wrong; TRBJ2-1 is a better fit for the DNA end. The CDR3 has 15 residues. Germline lookup yields CDR1 MNHEY and CDR2 SMNVEV (reference sequence).

The CDR3 DNA reads as TGTGCCAGCAGCGTAGCCACGGTTTTAAGTCAGCCCCAGCATTTT. It encodes CASSVATVLSQPQHF. V usage is TRBV9 and J usage is TRBJ1-5; no definite D call. The ends were cut back, 0 bases at V and 6 bases at J, with 13 bases in the middle. The CDR3 extends over 15 amino acids. Germline V gene data show CDR1 as SGDLS and CDR2 as YYNGEE.

This chain uses TRBV5-1 with TRBJ1-1; TRBD1 matches 8 bases. J was trimmed by 7 bases and V by 0 bases; bases with no gene match: 8. Germline assignment: CDR1 SGHRS and CDR2 YFSETQ. The CDR3 consists of 15 residues. For the CDR3, the DNA is TGCGCCAGCAGCTTGGCCCGACAGGGGATCGATGAAGCTTTCTTT. This translates into CASSLARQGIDEAFF. Looking up the rest from reference TRBV5-1 and TRBJ1-1 gives the full variable domain: KAGVTQTPRYLIKTRGQQVTLSCSPISGHRSVSWYQQTPGQGLQFLFEYFSETQRNKGNFPGRFSGRQFSNSRSEMNVSTLELGDSALYLCASSLARQGIDEAFFGQGTRLTVV.

The V and J genes are TRBV2 and TRBJ2-1, with TRBD2 matching 8 bases. The CDR3 is made up of 15 amino acids. In germline, CDR1 is SNHLY, CDR2 FYNNEI. Germline trimming cut 4 bases from V and 6 bases from J; bases unmatched to any gene: 8. The CDR3 coding sequence is TGTGCCAGCAGTGCCCGCCGGGAGGGTGGCAATGAGCAGTTCTTC. The encoded protein is CASSARREGGNEQFF.

The V gene is TRBV5-4, the J gene TRBJ2-7, with TRBD1 identical over 10 bases. This CDR3 is built from 15 residues. The germline V gene has CDR1 SGHNT and CDR2 YYREEE (reference sequence). The V and J ends lost 2 bases and 0 bases, in that order; junction bases with no gene match: 2. Here the CDR3 reads CASSFRDRGSYEQYF. CDR3 coding DNA: TGTGCCAGCAGCTTTCGGGACAGGGGCTCCTACGAGCAGTACTTC.